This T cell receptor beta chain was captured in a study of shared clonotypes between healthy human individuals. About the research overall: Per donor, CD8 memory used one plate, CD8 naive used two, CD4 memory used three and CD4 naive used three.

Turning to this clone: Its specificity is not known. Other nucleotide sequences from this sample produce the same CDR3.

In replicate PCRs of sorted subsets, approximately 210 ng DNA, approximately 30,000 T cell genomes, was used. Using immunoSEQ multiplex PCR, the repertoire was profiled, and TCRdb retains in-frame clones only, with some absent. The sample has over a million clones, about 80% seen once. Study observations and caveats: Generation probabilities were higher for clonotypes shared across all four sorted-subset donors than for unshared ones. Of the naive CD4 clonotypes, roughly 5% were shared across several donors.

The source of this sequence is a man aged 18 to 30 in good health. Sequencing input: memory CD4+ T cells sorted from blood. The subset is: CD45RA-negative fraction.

The CDR3: CASSPPVGDTQYF. CDR3 bases: TGTGCCAGCTCACCACCGGTGGGGGATACGCAGTATTTT. The chain links TRBV18 to TRBJ2-3; no firm D call. V dropped 0 bases and J dropped 6 bases, with 7 bases sitting between them. The germline CDR1 and CDR2 sequences are KGHSH and LQKENI. This CDR3 comprises 13 residues.